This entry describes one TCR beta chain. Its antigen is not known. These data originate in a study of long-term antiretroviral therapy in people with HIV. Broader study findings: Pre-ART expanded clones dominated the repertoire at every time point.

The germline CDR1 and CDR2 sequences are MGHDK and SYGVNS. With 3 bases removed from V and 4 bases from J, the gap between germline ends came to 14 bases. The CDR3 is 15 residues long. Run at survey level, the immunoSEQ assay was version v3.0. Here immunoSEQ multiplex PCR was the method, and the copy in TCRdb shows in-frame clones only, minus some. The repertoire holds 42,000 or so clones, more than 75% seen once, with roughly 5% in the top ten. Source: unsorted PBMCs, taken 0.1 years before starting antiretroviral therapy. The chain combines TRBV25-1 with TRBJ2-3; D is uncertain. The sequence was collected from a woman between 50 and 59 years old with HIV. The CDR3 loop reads CASSDLNSNPDTQYF. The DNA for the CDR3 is TGTGCCAGCAGTGATTTGAACTCCAATCCAGATACGCAGTATTTT.